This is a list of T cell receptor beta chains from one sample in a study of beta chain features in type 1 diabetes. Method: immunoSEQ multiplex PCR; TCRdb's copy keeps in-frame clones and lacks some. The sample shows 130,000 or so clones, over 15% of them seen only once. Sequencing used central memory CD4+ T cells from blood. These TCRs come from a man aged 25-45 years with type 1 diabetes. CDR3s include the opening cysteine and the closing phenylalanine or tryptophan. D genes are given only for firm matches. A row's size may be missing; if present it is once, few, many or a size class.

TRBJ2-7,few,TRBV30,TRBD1,CAWKGAGGFYEQYF,TGTGCCTGGAAGGGGGCAGGGGGCTTCTACGAGCAGTACTTC
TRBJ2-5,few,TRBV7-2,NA,CASSLAGTPPETQYF,TGTGCCAGCAGCTTAGCCGGGACTCCACCAGAGACCCAGTACTTC
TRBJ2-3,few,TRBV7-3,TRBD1,CASSTSRDRAQYF,TGTGCCAGCAGCACCAGCCGGGACAGAGCGCAGTATTTT
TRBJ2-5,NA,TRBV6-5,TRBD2,CASSYHLAGNQETQYF,TGTGCCAGCAGTTACCACTTAGCGGGGAATCAAGAGACCCAGTACTTC
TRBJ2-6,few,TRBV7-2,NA,CASSLRQRGSGANVLTF,TGTGCCAGCAGCTTAAGGCAGAGAGGCTCCGGGGCCAACGTCCTGACTTTC
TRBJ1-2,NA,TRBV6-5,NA,CASSYSTGTIGYTF,TGTGCCAGCAGTTACTCTACAGGGACGATCGGCTACACCTTC
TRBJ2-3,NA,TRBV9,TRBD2,CASSGIAGETDTQYF,TGTGCCAGCAGCGGGATAGCGGGGGAGACAGATACGCAGTATTTT
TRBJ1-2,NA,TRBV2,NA,CASSEETLGYGYTF,TGTGCCAGCAGTGAAGAGACACTGGGCTATGGCTACACCTTC
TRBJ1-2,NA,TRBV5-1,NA,CASSLVEGGYTF,TGCGCCAGCAGCTTGGTGGAGGGTGGCTACACCTTC
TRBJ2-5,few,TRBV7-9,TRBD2,CASSPLTSAGTLETQYF,TGTGCCAGCAGCCCCCTGACTAGCGCGGGGACGTTAGAGACCCAGTACTTC
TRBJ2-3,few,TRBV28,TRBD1,CASRTGGTDTQYF,TGTGCCAGCCGGACAGGGGGCACAGATACGCAGTATTTT
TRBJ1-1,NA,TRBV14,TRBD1,CASSPTGMNTEAFF,TGTGCCAGCAGCCCGACAGGGATGAACACTGAAGCTTTCTTT
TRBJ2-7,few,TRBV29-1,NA,CSVRQSYEQYF,TGCAGCGTAAGACAGTCCTACGAGCAGTACTTC
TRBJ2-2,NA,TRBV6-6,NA,CASRETRTGELFF,TGTGCCAGCAGGGAAACGAGGACCGGGGAGCTGTTTTTT
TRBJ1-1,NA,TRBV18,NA,CASSPPAGRTEAFF,TGTGCCAGCTCACCACCTGCAGGACGTACTGAAGCTTTCTTT
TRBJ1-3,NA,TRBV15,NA,CATSTPHRVERNTIYF,TGTGCCACCAGCACACCCCACAGGGTTGAGAGAAACACCATATATTTT
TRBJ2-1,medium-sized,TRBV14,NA,CASSLGAQVYNEQFF,TGTGCCAGCAGCCTCGGGGCCCAAGTTTACAATGAGCAGTTCTTC
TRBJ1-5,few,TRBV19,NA,CASTPNEGHQPQHF,TGTGCCAGTACTCCTAACGAGGGTCATCAGCCCCAGCATTTT
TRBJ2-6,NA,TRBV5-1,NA,CASSFTTGSGANVLTF,TGCGCCAGCAGCTTTACGACCGGCTCTGGGGCCAACGTCCTGACTTTC